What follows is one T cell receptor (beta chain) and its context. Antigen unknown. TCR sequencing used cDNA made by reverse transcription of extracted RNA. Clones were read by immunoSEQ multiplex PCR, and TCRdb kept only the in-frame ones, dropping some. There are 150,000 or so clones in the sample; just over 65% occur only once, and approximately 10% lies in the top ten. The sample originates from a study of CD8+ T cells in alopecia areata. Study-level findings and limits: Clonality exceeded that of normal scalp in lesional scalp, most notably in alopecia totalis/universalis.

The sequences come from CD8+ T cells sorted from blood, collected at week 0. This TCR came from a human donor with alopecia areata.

The CDR3: CASSLPGTGSEQFF. Here the CDR3 DNA reads TGTGCCAGCAGTCTCCCCGGGACGGGAAGTGAGCAGTTCTTC. The rearrangement uses TRBV27 and TRBJ2-1, with D perhaps assigned TRBD1 or TRBD2 (5 bases each). V lost 5 bases to trimming and J lost 9 bases, with 17 bases between them. CDR1 and CDR2 (germline): MNHEY, SMNVEV (reference sequence). The CDR3 consists of 14 residues.